The 13 T cell receptor beta chains below were found in one sample sequenced in a study of blood T cell repertoires in COVID-19. Profiling relied on immunoSEQ multiplex PCR, and the TCRdb table lists in-frame clones only, not all of them. This sample has about 120,000 clones, with about 78% found just once. Sequenced sample: peripheral blood. These receptors all come from a man in his sixties or seventies with acute or convalescent COVID-19.

The rearrangement joins TRBV18 to TRBJ1-1; D not certain. This CDR3 contains 16 residues. Trimming cost V 2 bases and J 4 bases, with 17 bases left between them. Germline V gene lookup returns CDR1 KGHSH and CDR2 LQKENI. The CDR3 is CASSPSGQVGSTEAFF. The CDR3 DNA follows: TGTGCCAGCTCACCATCCGGCCAGGTGGGGAGCACTGAAGCTTTCTTT.

J is TRBJ2-7 and V is TRBV5-5; possibly TRBD1 for D (5 bases). This CDR3 is 13 amino acids long. V lost 0 bases and J lost 11, with 15 bases in between. The germline V gene encodes CDR1 SGHKS and CDR2 YYEKEE (reference sequence). As DNA, the CDR3 is TGTGCCAGCAGCTTGGAGGGGCAGCTAAAGGAGTACTTC. It yields the protein CASSLEGQLKEYF.

This sequence joins TRBV19 and TRBJ2-7, with 7 bases aligning to TRBD2. The CDR3 consists of 15 residues. With V trimmed by 4 bases and J by 3 bases, 9 bases remained unmatched. The V gene's germline CDR1 is LNHDA and CDR2 SQIVND (reference sequence). Here the CDR3 DNA reads TGTGCCAGTAGTACCCAGGTGGGAGGGAGCTACGAGCAGTACTTC. This gives the protein CASSTQVGGSYEQYF.

J is TRBJ1-4 and V is TRBV12-5; the D is unclear. V lost 3 bases and J 2 bases, leaving 4 bases between the germline ends. CDR3 length: 13 amino acids. Germline V gene sequence: CDR1 LGHNT, CDR2 FRNRAP. The CDR3 nucleotides read TGTGCTAGTGGTTTCAGTACTAATGAAAAACTGTTTTTT. This translates into CASGFSTNEKLFF.

This clone was seen more than once but under ten times. The V gene is TRBV24-1, the J gene TRBJ2-1, with 13 bases identical to TRBD2. The CDR3 length is 16 residues. V shed 6 bases, J shed 8 bases, and the junction held 9 bases outside the gene matches. Germline lookup yields CDR1 KGHDR and CDR2 SFDVKD. The CDR3 sequence is CATSWGTSGVRDEQFF. In DNA, the CDR3 is TGTGCCACCAGTTGGGGGACTAGCGGGGTTAGAGATGAGCAGTTCTTC.

This chain uses TRBV7-8 with TRBJ1-2; tentatively, D is TRBD1 (5 bases). V was shortened by 1 base and J by 4 bases, with 19 bases between the two germline ends. This CDR3 region has 17 residues. The germline CDR1 and CDR2 sequences are SGHVS and FQNEAQ. CDR3 DNA: TGTGCCAGCAGCTTAGAACGTAGCGGGACTGTGACCTATGGCTACACCTTC. It yields the protein CASSLERSGTVTYGYTF.

This chain joins TRBV7-2 and TRBJ1-1; 9 bases fit TRBD1. Germline CDR1 SGHTA, CDR2 FQGNSA. CDR3 length equals 13 residues. After removal of 5 bases from V and 4 bases from J, the junction contained 2 bases not matched to a gene. The CDR3 protein is CASSPGQGTEAFF. CDR3 coding DNA: TGTGCCAGCAGCCCGGGACAGGGCACTGAAGCTTTCTTT. Drawing the rest from reference TRBV7-2 and TRBJ1-1, the complete variable domain is GAGVSQSPSNKVTEKGKDVELRCDPISGHTALYWYRQSLGQGLEFLIYFQGNSAPDKSGLPSDRFSAERTGGSVSTLTIQRTQQEDSAVYLCASSPGQGTEAFFGQGTRLTVV.

Only one count was recorded for this clone. The chain carries TRBV21-1 and TRBJ2-7; the table assigns TRBD2, which was not confirmed against the DNA. TRBV21-1 is termed a pseudogene. The CDR3 is 15 amino acids. CDR3 sequence: CASSITGTSSYEQYF. CDR3 nucleotide sequence: TGTGCCAGCAGCATTACCGGGACTAGCAGTTACGAGCAGTACTTC.

A note on this clone: The junction departs from germline at one end; a sequencing error may be responsible. The chain couples TRBV4-3 to TRBJ2-2; 8 bases match TRBD2. Germline loops: CDR1 LGHNA, CDR2 YSLEER. This CDR3 has 21 amino acids. The CDR3 spells CASSQTPSLGLKRGKHRGAVF. The CDR3 DNA reads TGCGCCAGCAGCCAAACCCCTTCTTTAGGTCTCAAGCGGGGGAAACACCGGGGAGCTGTTTTT.

The gene calls are TRBV27 and TRBJ1-6, with D unresolved. With 4 bases removed from V and 9 bases from J, the gap between germline ends came to 16 bases. CDR3 size: 15 residues. Germline-derived CDR1 and CDR2 are MNHEY and SMNVEV (reference sequence). CDR3 coding DNA: TGTGCCAGCAGTTCACATCCCGTCCTCTCTTCACCCCTCCACTTT. Its translation is CASSSHPVLSSPLHF.

This CDR3 reads CASSEPGTVPGYTF. The CDR3 DNA reads TGTGCCAGCAGTGAACCCGGGACAGTTCCTGGCTACACCTTC. The chain has TRBV25-1 and TRBJ1-2; TRBD1 aligns across 7 bases. This CDR3 is 14 amino acids long. CDR1 is MGHDK, CDR2 SYGVNS, per germline. J was trimmed by 7 bases and V by 2 bases; bases with no gene match: 7.

The chain links TRBV6-1 to TRBJ1-1; 7 bases match TRBD1. The V gene's germline CDR1 is MNHNS and CDR2 SASEGT. This CDR3 has 18 amino acids. With V trimmed by 1 base and J by 4 bases, 15 bases remained unmatched. CDR3 protein: CASSEGQGGGFRVTEAFF. The CDR3 nucleotides read TGTGCCAGCAGTGAAGGGCAAGGGGGCGGTTTTAGGGTCACTGAAGCTTTCTTT.

V is TRBV18 and J is TRBJ2-3; 10 positions match TRBD1. There are 14 residues in the CDR3. Germline V gene lookup returns CDR1 KGHSH and CDR2 LQKENI. Trimming took 5 bases from V and 3 from J; bases not matched to a gene: 2. The CDR3 reads CASSDRGQTDTQYF. The CDR3 DNA reads TGTGCCAGCTCAGACAGGGGGCAAACAGATACGCAGTATTTT.